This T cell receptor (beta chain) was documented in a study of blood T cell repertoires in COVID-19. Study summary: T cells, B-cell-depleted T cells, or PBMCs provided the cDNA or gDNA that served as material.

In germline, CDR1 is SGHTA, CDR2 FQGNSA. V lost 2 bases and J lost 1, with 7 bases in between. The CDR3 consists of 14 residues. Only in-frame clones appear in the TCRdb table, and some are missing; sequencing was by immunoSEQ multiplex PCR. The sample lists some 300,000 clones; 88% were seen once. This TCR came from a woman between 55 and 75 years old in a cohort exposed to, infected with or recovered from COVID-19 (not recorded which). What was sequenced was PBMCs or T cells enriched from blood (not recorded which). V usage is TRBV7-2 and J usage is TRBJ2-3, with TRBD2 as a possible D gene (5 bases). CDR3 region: CASSLMRGTDTQYF. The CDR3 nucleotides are TGTGCCAGCAGCTTAATGCGGGGCACAGATACGCAGTATTTT.